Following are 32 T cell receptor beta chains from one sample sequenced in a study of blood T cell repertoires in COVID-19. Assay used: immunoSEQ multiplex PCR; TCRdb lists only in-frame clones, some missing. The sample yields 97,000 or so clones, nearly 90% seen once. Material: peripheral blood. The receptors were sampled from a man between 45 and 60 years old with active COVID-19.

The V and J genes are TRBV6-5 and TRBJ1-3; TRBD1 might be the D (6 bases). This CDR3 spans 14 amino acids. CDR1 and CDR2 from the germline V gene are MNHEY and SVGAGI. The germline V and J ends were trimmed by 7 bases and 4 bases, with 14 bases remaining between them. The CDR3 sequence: CASTRQGGGNTIYF. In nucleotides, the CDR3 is TGTGCCAGCACCAGGCAAGGGGGAGGAAACACCATATATTTT.

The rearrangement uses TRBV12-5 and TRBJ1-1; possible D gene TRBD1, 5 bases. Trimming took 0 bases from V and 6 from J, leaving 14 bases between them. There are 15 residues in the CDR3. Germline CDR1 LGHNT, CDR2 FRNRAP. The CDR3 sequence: CASGLVHGGIPEAFF. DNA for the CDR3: TGTGCTAGTGGTTTGGTACACGGGGGAATCCCTGAAGCTTTCTTT.

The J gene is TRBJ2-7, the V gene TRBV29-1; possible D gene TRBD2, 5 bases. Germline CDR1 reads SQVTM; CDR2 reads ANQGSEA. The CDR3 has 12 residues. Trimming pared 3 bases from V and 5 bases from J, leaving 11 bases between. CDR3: CSVDLGSHEQYF. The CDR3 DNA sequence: TGCAGCGTTGATCTGGGGAGCCACGAGCAGTACTTC.

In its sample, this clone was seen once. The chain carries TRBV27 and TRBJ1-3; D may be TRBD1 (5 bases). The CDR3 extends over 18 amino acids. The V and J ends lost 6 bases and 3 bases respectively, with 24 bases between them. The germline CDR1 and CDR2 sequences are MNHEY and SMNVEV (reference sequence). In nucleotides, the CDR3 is TGTGCCAGCAGCCCTCTTTATATCCGGGGGAAGGGTGGAAACACCATATATTTT. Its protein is CASSPLYIRGKGGNTIYF.

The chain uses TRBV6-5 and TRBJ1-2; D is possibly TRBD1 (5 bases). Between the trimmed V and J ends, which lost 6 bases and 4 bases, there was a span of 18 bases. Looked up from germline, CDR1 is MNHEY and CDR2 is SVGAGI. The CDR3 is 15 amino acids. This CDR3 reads CASRAAGTLGYGYTF. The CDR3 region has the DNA TGTGCCAGCAGGGCTGCAGGGACTTTGGGCTATGGCTACACCTTC.

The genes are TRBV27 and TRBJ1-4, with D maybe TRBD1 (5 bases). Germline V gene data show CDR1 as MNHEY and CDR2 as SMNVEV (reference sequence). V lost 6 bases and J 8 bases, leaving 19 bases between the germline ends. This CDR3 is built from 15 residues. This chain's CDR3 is CASRPAQVAGEKLFF. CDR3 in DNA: TGTGCCAGCAGACCAGCTCAGGTCGCAGGGGAAAAACTGTTTTTT.

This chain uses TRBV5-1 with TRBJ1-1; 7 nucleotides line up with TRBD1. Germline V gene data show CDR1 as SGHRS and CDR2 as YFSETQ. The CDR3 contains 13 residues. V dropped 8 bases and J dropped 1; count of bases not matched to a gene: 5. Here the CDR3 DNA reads TGCGCCAGTAAGACAGGGACGAACACTGAAGCTTTCTTT. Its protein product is CASKTGTNTEAFF. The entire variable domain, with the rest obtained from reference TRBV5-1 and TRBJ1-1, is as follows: KAGVTQTPRYLIKTRGQQVTLSCSPISGHRSVSWYQQTPGQGLQFLFEYFSETQRNKGNFPGRFSGRQFSNSRSEMNVSTLELGDSALYLCASKTGTNTEAFFGQGTRLTVV.

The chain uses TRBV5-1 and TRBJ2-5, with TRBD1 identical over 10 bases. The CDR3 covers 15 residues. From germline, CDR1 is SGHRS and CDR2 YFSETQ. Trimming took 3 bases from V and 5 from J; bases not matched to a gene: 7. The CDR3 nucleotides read TGCGCCAGCAGCTGGGGGACAGGGGCAGGGGAGACCCAGTACTTC. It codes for CASSWGTGAGETQYF.

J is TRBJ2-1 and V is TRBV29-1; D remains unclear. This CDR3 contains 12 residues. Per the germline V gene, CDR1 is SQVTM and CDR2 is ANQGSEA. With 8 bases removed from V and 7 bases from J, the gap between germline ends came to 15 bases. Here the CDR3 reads CSTRVSVNEQFF. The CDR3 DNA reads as TGCAGCACTCGAGTTTCGGTGAATGAGCAGTTCTTC.

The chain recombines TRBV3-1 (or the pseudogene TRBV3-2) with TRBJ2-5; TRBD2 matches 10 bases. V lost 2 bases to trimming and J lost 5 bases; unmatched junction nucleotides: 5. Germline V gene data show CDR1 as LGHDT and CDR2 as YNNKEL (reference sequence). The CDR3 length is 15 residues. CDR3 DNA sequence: TGTGCCAGCAGCCAATCCTGGACTAGCGGTGAGACCCAGTACTTC. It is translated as CASSQSWTSGETQYF.

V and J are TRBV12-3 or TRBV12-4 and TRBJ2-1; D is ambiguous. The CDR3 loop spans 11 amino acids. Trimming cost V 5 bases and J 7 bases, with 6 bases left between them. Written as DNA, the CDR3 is TGTGCCAGCAGTATTTCTAATGAGCAGTTCTTC. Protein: CASSISNEQFF.

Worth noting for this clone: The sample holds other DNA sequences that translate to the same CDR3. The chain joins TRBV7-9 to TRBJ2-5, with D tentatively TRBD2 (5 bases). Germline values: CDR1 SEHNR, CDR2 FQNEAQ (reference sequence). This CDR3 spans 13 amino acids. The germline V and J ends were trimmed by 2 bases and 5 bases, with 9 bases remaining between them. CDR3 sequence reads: CASSLSGGETQYF. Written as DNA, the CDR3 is TGTGCCAGCAGCTTATCTGGCGGGGAGACCCAGTACTTC.

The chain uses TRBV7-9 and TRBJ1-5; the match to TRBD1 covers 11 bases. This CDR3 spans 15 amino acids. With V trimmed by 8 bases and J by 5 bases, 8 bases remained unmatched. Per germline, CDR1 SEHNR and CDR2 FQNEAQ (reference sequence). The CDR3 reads CASGSSDRGHQPQHF. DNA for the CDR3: TGTGCCAGCGGAAGCTCGGACAGGGGGCATCAGCCCCAGCATTTT.

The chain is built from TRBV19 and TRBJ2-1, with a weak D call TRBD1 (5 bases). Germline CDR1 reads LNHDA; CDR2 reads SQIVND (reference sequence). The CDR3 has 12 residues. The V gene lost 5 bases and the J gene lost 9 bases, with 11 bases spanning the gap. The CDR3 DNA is TGTGCCAGTAGTGAGAGGCAGGGTGAGCAGTTCTTC. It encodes CASSERQGEQFF.

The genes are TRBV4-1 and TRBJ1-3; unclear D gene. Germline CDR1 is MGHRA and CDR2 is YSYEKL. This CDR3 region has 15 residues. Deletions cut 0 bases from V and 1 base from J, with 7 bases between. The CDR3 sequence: CASSQDPGSGNTIYF. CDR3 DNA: TGCGCCAGCAGCCAAGATCCGGGATCTGGAAACACCATATATTTT.

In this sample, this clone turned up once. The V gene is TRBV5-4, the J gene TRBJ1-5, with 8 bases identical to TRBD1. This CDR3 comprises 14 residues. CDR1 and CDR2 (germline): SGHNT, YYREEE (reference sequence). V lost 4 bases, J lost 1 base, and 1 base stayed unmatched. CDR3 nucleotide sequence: TGTGCCAGCAGCACAGGGGGGAGCAATCAGCCCCAGCATTTT. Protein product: CASSTGGSNQPQHF.

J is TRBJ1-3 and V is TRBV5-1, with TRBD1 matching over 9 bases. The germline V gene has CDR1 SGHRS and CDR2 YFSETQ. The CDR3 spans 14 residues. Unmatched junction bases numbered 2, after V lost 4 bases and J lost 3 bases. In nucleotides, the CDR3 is TGCGCCAGCAGCCAGGGACAGGGTGGAAACACCATATATTTT. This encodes CASSQGQGGNTIYF.

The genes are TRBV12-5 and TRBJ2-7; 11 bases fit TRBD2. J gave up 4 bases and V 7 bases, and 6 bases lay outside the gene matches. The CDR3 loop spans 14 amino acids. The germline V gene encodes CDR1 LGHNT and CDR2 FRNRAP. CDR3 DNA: TGTGCTAGTGCCATTAGCGGGGGGGAGTACGAGCAGTACTTC. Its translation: CASAISGGEYEQYF.

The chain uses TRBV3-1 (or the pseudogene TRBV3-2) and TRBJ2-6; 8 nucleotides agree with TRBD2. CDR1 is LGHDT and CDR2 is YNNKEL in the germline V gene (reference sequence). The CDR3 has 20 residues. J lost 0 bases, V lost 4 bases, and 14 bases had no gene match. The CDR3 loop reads CASSRDHLLADLSGANVLTF. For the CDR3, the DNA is TGTGCCAGCAGCCGCGACCACTTACTAGCGGACCTCTCTGGGGCCAACGTCCTGACTTTC.

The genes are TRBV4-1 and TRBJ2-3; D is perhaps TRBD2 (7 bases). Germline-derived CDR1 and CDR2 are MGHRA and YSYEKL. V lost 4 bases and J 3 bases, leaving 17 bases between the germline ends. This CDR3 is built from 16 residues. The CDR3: CASSPHAGAGTDTQYF. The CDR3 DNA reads TGCGCCAGCAGCCCCCACGCGGGGGCCGGGACAGATACGCAGTATTTT.

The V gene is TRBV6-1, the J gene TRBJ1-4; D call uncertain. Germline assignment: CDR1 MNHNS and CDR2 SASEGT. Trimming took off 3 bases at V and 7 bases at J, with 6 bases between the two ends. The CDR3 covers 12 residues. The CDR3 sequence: CASSDLGEKLFF. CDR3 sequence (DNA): TGTGCCAGCAGTGATCTAGGTGAAAAACTGTTTTTT.

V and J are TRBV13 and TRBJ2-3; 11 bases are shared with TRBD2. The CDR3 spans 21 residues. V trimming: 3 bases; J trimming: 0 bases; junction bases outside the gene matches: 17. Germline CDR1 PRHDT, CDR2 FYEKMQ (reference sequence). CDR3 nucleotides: TGTGCCAGCAGCTTGGAGGCCCGACTAGCGGGGTACCAGCCTAGCACAGATACGCAGTATTTT. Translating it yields CASSLEARLAGYQPSTDTQYF.

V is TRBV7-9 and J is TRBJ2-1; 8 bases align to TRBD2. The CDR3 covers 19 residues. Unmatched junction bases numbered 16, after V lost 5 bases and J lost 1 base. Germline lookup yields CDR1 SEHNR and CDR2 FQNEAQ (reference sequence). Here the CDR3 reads CASSTSTSGSVRSYNEQFF. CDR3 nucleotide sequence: TGTGCCAGCAGCACTTCCACTAGCGGCTCAGTTAGGTCCTACAATGAGCAGTTCTTC.

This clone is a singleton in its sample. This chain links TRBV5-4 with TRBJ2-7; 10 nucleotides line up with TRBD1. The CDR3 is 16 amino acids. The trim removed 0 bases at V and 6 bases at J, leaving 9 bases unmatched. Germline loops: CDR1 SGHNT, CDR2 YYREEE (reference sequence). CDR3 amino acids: CASSLARQGAQGEQYF. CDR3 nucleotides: TGTGCCAGCAGCTTGGCGAGACAGGGGGCGCAAGGCGAGCAGTACTTC.

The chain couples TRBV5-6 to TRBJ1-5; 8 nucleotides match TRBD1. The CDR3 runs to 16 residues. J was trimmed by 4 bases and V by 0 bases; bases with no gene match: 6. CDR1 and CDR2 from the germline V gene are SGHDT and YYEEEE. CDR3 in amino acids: CASSLAARGRNQPQHF. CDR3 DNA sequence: TGTGCCAGCAGCTTGGCGGCCAGGGGGCGAAATCAGCCCCAGCATTTT.

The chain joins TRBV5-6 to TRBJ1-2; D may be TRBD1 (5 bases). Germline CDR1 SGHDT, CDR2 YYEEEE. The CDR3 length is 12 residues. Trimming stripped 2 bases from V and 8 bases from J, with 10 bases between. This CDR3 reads CASSLGVQGYTF. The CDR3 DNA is TGTGCCAGCAGCTTAGGGGTACAGGGCTACACCTTC.

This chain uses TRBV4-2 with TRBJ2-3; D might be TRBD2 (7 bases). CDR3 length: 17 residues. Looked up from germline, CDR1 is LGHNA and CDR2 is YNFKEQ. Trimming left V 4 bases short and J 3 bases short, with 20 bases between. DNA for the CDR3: TGTGCCAGCAGCCCCTCCCCGGCGGGGGCGATGACAGATACGCAGTATTTT. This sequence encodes CASSPSPAGAMTDTQYF.

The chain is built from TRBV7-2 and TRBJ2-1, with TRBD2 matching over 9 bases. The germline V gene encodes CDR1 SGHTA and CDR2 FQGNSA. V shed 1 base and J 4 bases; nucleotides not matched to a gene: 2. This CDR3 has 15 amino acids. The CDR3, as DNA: TGTGCCAGCAGCTTAGAAGCGGGGGGATACAATGAGCAGTTCTTC. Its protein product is CASSLEAGGYNEQFF.

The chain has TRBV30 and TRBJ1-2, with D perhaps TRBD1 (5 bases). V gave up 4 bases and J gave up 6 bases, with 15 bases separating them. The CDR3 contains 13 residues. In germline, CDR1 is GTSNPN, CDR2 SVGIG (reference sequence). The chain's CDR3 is CAWNGGSGDGYTF. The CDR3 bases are TGTGCCTGGAACGGGGGTTCGGGGGATGGCTACACCTTC.

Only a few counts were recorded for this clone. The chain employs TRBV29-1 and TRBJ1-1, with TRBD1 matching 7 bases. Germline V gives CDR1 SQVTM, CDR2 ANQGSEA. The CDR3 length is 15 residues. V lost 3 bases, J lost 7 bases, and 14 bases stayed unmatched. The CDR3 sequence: CSVDTWTGTFIEAFF. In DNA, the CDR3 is TGCAGCGTTGATACATGGACAGGTACTTTCATTGAAGCTTTCTTT.

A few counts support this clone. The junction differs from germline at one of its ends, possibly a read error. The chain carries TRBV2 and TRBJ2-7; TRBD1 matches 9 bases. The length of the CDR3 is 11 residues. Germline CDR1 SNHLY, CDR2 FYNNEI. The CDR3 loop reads CASSPFGTGRF. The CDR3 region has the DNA TGTGCCAGCAGTCCCTTCGGGACAGGGCGCTTC.

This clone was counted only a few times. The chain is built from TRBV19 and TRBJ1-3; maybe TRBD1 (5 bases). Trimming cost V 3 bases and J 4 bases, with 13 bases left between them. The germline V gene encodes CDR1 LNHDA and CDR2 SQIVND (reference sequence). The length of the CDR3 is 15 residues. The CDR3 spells CASSMEGTKGNTIYF. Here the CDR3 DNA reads TGTGCCAGTAGTATGGAGGGGACGAAGGGAAACACCATATATTTT. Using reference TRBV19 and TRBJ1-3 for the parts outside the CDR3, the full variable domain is DGGITQSPKYLFRKEGQNVTLSCEQNLNHDAMYWYRQDPGQGLRLIYYSQIVNDFQKGDIAEGYSVSREKKESFPLTVTSAQKNPTAFYLCASSMEGTKGNTIYFGEGSWLTVV.